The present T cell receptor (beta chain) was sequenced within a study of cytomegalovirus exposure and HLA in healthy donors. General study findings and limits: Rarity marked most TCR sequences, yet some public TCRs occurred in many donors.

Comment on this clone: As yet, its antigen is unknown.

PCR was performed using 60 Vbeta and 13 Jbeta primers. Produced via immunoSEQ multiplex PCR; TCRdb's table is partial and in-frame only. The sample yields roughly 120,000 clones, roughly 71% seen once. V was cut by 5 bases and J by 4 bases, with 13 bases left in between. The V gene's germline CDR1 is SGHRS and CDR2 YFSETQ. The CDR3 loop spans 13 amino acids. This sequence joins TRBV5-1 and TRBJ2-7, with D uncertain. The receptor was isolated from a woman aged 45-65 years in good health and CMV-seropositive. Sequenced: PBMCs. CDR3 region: CASREQPLYEQYF. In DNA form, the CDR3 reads TGCGCCAGCAGAGAACAGCCCCTATACGAGCAGTACTTC.